This TCR beta chain was recovered during a study of T cell responses to AZD1222 COVID-19 vaccine. In the study overall: Pooled in the analysis were second doses at about 4 or about 12 weeks.

This clone was seen once. Germline V gives CDR1 SGDLS, CDR2 YYNGEE. V was cut by 0 bases and J by 0 bases, with 18 bases left in between. This CDR3 has 18 amino acids. Clones were sequenced by immunoSEQ multiplex PCR, and TCRdb holds only the in-frame ones, with some missing. The data show just under 90,000 clones, approximately 85% seen once. Sequenced here: peripheral blood, sampled on day 0 of AZD1222 vaccination. This receptor was taken from an adult in good health. The rearrangement uses TRBV9 and TRBJ1-2; D is uncertain. The CDR3 bases are TGTGCCAGCAGCGTAGGGGATCCCCTTACTCCCGCTAACTATGGCTACACCTTC. This translates into CASSVGDPLTPANYGYTF.